Shown below are 10 T cell receptor beta chains from a single sample sequenced in a study of blood T cell repertoires in COVID-19. Sequencing used immunoSEQ multiplex PCR; TCRdb keeps in-frame clones, though not all of them. The sample records about 250,000 clones, around 88% being singletons. The sequencing input was peripheral blood. The receptor set was obtained from a young woman with COVID-19, enrolled during active disease.

This chain links TRBV6-6 with TRBJ2-3; possibly TRBD1 for D (5 bases). Germline CDR1 is MNHNY and CDR2 is SVGAGI (reference sequence). Trimming stripped 8 bases from V and 4 bases from J, with 16 bases between. This CDR3 comprises 14 residues. CDR3 residues: CASEQAQTADTQYF. Written as DNA, the CDR3 is TGTGCCAGCGAACAGGCCCAGACGGCAGATACGCAGTATTTT.

The gene calls are TRBV5-3 and TRBJ1-1; possible D gene TRBD1, 5 bases. TRBV5-3 is an ORF; its function is uncertain. The V end lost 2 bases, the J end lost 6 bases, and 17 bases lay between the germline ends. The CDR3 spans 15 residues. In DNA form, the CDR3 reads TGTGCCAGAAGCTTCACGGAACAGGAGTTCTCTGAAGCTTTCTTT. It translates to CARSFTEQEFSEAFF.

The chain has TRBV10-2 and TRBJ2-1; 14 bases match TRBD2. This CDR3 region has 16 residues. Per the germline V gene, CDR1 is WSHSY and CDR2 is SAAADI. With V trimmed by 4 bases and J by 6 bases, 5 bases remained unmatched. The CDR3 protein is CASSGTSGRRGNEQFF. DNA of the CDR3: TGCGCCAGCAGTGGGACTAGCGGGAGGAGGGGCAATGAGCAGTTCTTC.

The genes are TRBV7-9 and TRBJ1-2; D is possibly TRBD1 (5 bases). Per germline, CDR1 SEHNR and CDR2 FQNEAQ (reference sequence). The CDR3 is made up of 15 amino acids. Trimming removed 3 bases from V and 8 bases from J, with 19 bases in between. CDR3 sequence (DNA): TGTGCCAGCAGCTTGGATCCGGGACTAGCTCAAGGCTACACCTTC. Its translation: CASSLDPGLAQGYTF.

The chain couples TRBV5-1 to TRBJ2-3; TRBD2 matches at 9 bases. CDR1 SGHRS and CDR2 YFSETQ come from the germline V gene. The J segment lost 0 bases and the V segment lost 0 bases, leaving 26 bases of the junction unmatched. The CDR3 is made up of 24 amino acids. The DNA of the CDR3 is TGCGCCAGCAGCTTGGCGAGGACAGGCTATTTAGGGACTAGCCAACGTCATAGCACAGATACGCAGTATTTT. As protein: CASSLARTGYLGTSQRHSTDTQYF. The complete variable domain, with remaining parts taken from reference TRBV5-1 and TRBJ2-3, reads KAGVTQTPRYLIKTRGQQVTLSCSPISGHRSVSWYQQTPGQGLQFLFEYFSETQRNKGNFPGRFSGRQFSNSRSEMNVSTLELGDSALYLCASSLARTGYLGTSQRHSTDTQYFGPGTRLTVL.

The V and J genes are TRBV9 and TRBJ2-5; 11 nucleotides match TRBD2. J lost 1 base, V lost 4 bases, and 3 bases had no gene match. Germline V gene data show CDR1 as SGDLS and CDR2 as YYNGEE. The CDR3 runs to 15 residues. This CDR3 is CASSRGLAGQETQYF. The CDR3 region has the DNA TGTGCCAGCAGCCGCGGACTAGCGGGCCAAGAGACCCAGTACTTC.

V usage is TRBV29-1 and J usage is TRBJ2-1; 7 nucleotides match TRBD2. The CDR3 loop spans 12 amino acids. Germline assignment: CDR1 SQVTM and CDR2 ANQGSEA. J gave up 12 bases and V 3 bases, and 8 bases lay outside the gene matches. DNA for the CDR3: TGCAGCGTTGATCTGCCTAGCGGTTGGCAGTTCTTC. As protein: CSVDLPSGWQFF.

This chain uses TRBV18 with TRBJ1-3, with D possibly being TRBD1 (6 bases). V lost 1 base and J 0 bases, leaving 13 bases between the germline ends. CDR1 is KGHSH and CDR2 is LQKENI in the germline V gene. The CDR3 is 17 amino acids. CDR3 in DNA: TGTGCCAGCTCACCACTGGCAGGGGCCTTCTCTGGAAACACCATATATTTT. Translating it yields CASSPLAGAFSGNTIYF.

Here the CDR3 reads CASSFPMGAKYF. Written as DNA, the CDR3 is TGTGCCAGCAGTTTTCCTATGGGGGCGAAGTACTTC. The chain is built from TRBV12-3 or TRBV12-4 and TRBJ2-7, with D possibly TRBD1 on 6 matching bases. CDR3 length: 12 residues. V lost 3 bases and J lost 11, with 14 bases in between.

Comment on this clone: The junction differs from germline at one of its ends, possibly a read error. The chain has TRBV11-3 and TRBJ2-5, with D uncertain. The CDR3 runs to 15 residues. Germline V gives CDR1 SGHNT, CDR2 YENEEA. DNA for the CDR3: TGTGCCAGCAGCTTAGATTATGCCCGACAAGAGACCCGGTACTTC. Its protein is CASSLDYARQETRYF.